The 21 T cell receptor beta chains reported below all come from one sample, sequenced in a study of blood T cell repertoires in COVID-19. Method: immunoSEQ multiplex PCR; TCRdb's copy keeps in-frame clones and lacks some. The sample has about 210,000 clones, around 87% seen once. The sequenced sample consisted of PBMCs or T cells enriched from blood (not recorded which). These receptors came from a man aged 25-45 years in a cohort exposed to, infected with or recovered from COVID-19 (not recorded which).

V is TRBV5-4 and J is TRBJ1-2; 11 nucleotides align to TRBD1. The junction had 5 bases not matched to a gene; V was cut back by 2 bases and J by 8 bases. This CDR3 is built from 14 residues. CDR1 is SGHNT and CDR2 is YYREEE in the germline V gene (reference sequence). CDR3 loop: CASSLRTGGLGYTF. The CDR3 bases are TGTGCCAGCAGCTTACGGACAGGGGGCTTGGGCTACACCTTC. The whole variable domain, remainder taken from reference TRBV5-4 and TRBJ1-2, is ETGVTQSPTHLIKTRGQQVTLRCSSQSGHNTVSWYQQALGQGPQFIFQYYREEENGRGNFPPRFSGLQFPNYSSELNVNALELDDSALYLCASSLRTGGLGYTFGSGTRLTVV.

The CDR3 is CASSRGLRFLGEKLFF. The DNA of the CDR3 is TGTGCCAGCAGTCGAGGACTGAGGTTCCTGGGTGAAAAACTGTTTTTT. The chain combines TRBV28 with TRBJ1-4; no clear D gene. This CDR3 is 16 amino acids long. V lost 5 bases to trimming and J lost 7 bases, with 20 bases between them. Germline V gene data show CDR1 as MDHEN and CDR2 as SYDVKM. The entire variable domain, with the rest obtained from reference TRBV28 and TRBJ1-4, is as follows: DVKVTQSSRYLVKRTGEKVFLECVQDMDHENMFWYRQDPGLGLRLIYFSYDVKMKEKGDIPEGYSVSREKKERFSLILESASTNQTSMYLCASSRGLRFLGEKLFFGSGTQLSVL.

This chain joins TRBV6-2 or TRBV6-3 and TRBJ1-1; D is unresolved. V dropped 4 bases and J dropped 2 bases, with 5 bases sitting between them. CDR3 length: 12 residues. The V gene's germline CDR1 is MNHEY and CDR2 SVGEGT. CDR3 residues: CASSFKNTEAFF. In DNA, the CDR3 is TGTGCCAGCAGTTTTAAAAACACTGAAGCTTTCTTT.

This chain uses TRBV10-2 with TRBJ1-6; no clear D gene. Trimming pared 3 bases from V and 9 bases from J, leaving 12 bases between. CDR1 is WSHSY and CDR2 is SAAADI in the germline V gene. This CDR3 is 14 amino acids long. Here the CDR3 DNA reads TGCGCCAGCAGTGATTTCAGGCTTCCTTCACCCCTCCACTTT. Its protein is CASSDFRLPSPLHF.

The J gene is TRBJ2-1, the V gene TRBV20-1; 9 bases agree with TRBD2. This CDR3 spans 15 amino acids. CDR1 and CDR2 (germline): DFQATT, SNEGSKA (reference sequence). V lost 3 bases, J lost 8 bases, and 11 bases stayed unmatched. CDR3 DNA sequence: TGCAGTGCTAGTGTGGCTAGCGGGGTTGTCCATGAGCAGTTCTTC. Its translation is CSASVASGVVHEQFF.

The CDR3 DNA is TGTGCCAGCAGCCGGTTAGCGGGATCCAATGAGCAGTTCTTC. Translation: CASSRLAGSNEQFF. The V gene is TRBV14, the J gene TRBJ2-1; 8 positions match TRBD2. CDR3 length: 14 amino acids. V lost 4 bases and J lost 6; bases outside the gene matches: 5. Per the germline V gene, CDR1 is SGHDN and CDR2 is FVKESK.

This rearrangement joins TRBV5-1 to TRBJ1-5, with a tentative D call TRBD1 (5 bases). This CDR3 spans 14 amino acids. Germline CDR1 SGHRS, CDR2 YFSETQ. Trimming stripped 4 bases from V and 0 bases from J, with 8 bases between. CDR3 DNA: TGCGCCAGCAGCACCGGGGGTAGCAATCAGCCCCAGCATTTT. This gives the protein CASSTGGSNQPQHF.

V usage is TRBV24-1 and J usage is TRBJ1-2; a weak D match, TRBD1 (5 bases). V was clipped by 5 bases and J by 0 bases, with 6 bases between them. Looked up from germline, CDR1 is KGHDR and CDR2 is SFDVKD. This CDR3 has 13 residues. The CDR3 region is CATSARANYGYTF. The DNA for the CDR3 is TGTGCCACCAGTGCCAGGGCTAACTATGGCTACACCTTC.

The V and J genes are TRBV28 and TRBJ1-5; D remains ambiguous. V lost 4 bases to trimming and J lost 1 base, with 17 bases between them. Germline loops: CDR1 MDHEN, CDR2 SYDVKM. The CDR3 loop spans 17 amino acids. CDR3 in DNA: TGTGCCAGCAGTTCCCCCCGAAGGTTCGGGAGCAATCAGCCCCAGCATTTT. Translation: CASSSPRRFGSNQPQHF.

This clone has ten or more counts. The rearrangement links TRBV3-1 (or the pseudogene TRBV3-2) to TRBJ2-7, with 13 positions matching TRBD2. The CDR3 contains 15 residues. J was trimmed by 6 bases and V by 0 bases; bases with no gene match: 2. The germline V gene has CDR1 LGHDT and CDR2 YNNKEL (reference sequence). In DNA, the CDR3 is TGTGCCAGCAGCCAAGATCGACTAGCGGGAGGCGAGCAGTACTTC. Protein: CASSQDRLAGGEQYF.

A single count supports this clone. V is TRBV4-3 and J is TRBJ2-2, with unresolved D. The CDR3 is 13 amino acids. V dropped 7 bases and J dropped 1 base, with 7 bases sitting between them. Germline-derived CDR1 and CDR2 are LGHNA and YSLEER. This CDR3 reads CASKERNTGELFF. The CDR3 nucleotides are TGCGCCAGCAAGGAGCGGAACACCGGGGAGCTGTTTTTT.

This chain uses TRBV13 with TRBJ2-3; 8 nucleotides agree with TRBD2. There are 15 residues in the CDR3. Germline trimming cut 4 bases from V and 0 bases from J; bases unmatched to any gene: 3. Germline lookup yields CDR1 PRHDT and CDR2 FYEKMQ (reference sequence). The CDR3 DNA follows: TGTGCCAGCAGCTCTAGCGGGTGGAGCACAGATACGCAGTATTTT. Protein sequence: CASSSSGWSTDTQYF.

The rearrangement joins TRBV28 to TRBJ2-5; D possibly corresponds to TRBD2 (6 bases). Germline V CDR1 and CDR2: MDHEN, SYDVKM. The V and J ends lost 5 bases and 1 base respectively, with 17 bases between them. The CDR3 has 16 residues. CDR3: CASSPLEGGFQETQYF. The CDR3 DNA follows: TGTGCCAGCAGTCCTCTGGAAGGAGGGTTCCAAGAGACCCAGTACTTC.

This sequence joins TRBV4-1 and TRBJ1-2; a possible D gene is TRBD1 (6 bases). Per the germline V gene, CDR1 is MGHRA and CDR2 is YSYEKL. V lost 2 bases and J lost 4, with 11 bases in between. The CDR3 length is 14 residues. In nucleotides, the CDR3 is TGCGCCAGCAGCCAAACAGGGCTTAGCTATGGCTACACCTTC. Protein sequence: CASSQTGLSYGYTF.

The chain uses TRBV7-2 and TRBJ1-1, with unresolved D. Germline CDR1 is SGHTA and CDR2 is FQGNSA. The CDR3 contains 14 residues. V shed 3 bases and J shed 3 bases, with 11 bases lying between them. The CDR3: CASSFGGSDTEAFF. CDR3 nucleotide sequence: TGTGCCAGCAGCTTTGGCGGGTCGGACACTGAAGCTTTCTTT.

The chain is built from TRBV9 and TRBJ2-2, with D maybe TRBD1 (6 bases). V lost 3 bases to trimming and J lost 0 bases, with 12 bases between them. The CDR3 runs 16 residues. Germline CDR1 is SGDLS and CDR2 is YYNGEE. CDR3 region: CASSGEGTTNTGELFF. DNA for the CDR3: TGTGCCAGCAGCGGAGAGGGGACAACGAACACCGGGGAGCTGTTTTTT.

This chain uses TRBV29-1 with TRBJ1-4; maybe TRBD1 (5 bases). The germline V gene has CDR1 SQVTM and CDR2 ANQGSEA. Trimming cost V 4 bases and J 1 base, with 13 bases left between them. The CDR3 totals 15 residues. CDR3 in amino acids: CSVGQGGLTNEKLFF. The CDR3 bases are TGCAGCGTTGGGCAGGGTGGATTAACTAATGAAAAACTGTTTTTT.

The CDR3 nucleotides read TGTGCCAGCAGTGAAGGGCCAGGGTGGGGGCCCCAGCATTTT. Translation: CASSEGPGWGPQHF. V and J are TRBV27 and TRBJ1-5; TRBD1 might be the D (5 bases). With 5 bases removed from V and 9 bases from J, the gap between germline ends came to 17 bases. The CDR3 loop spans 14 amino acids. Germline CDR1 MNHEY, CDR2 SMNVEV (reference sequence).

The chain couples TRBV29-1 to TRBJ1-2; D might be TRBD1 (6 bases). CDR1 is SQVTM, CDR2 ANQGSEA, per germline. There are 14 residues in the CDR3. Trimming removed 6 bases from V and 4 bases from J, with 18 bases in between. The CDR3 coding sequence is TGCAGCGTCTCCTCAGAGGGGGGGGCCTATGGCTACACCTTC. This gives the protein CSVSSEGGAYGYTF.

Worth noting for this clone: Relative to the germline gene, one junction end is altered; a read error may explain this. At the DNA level, this CDR3 is encoded by other sequences in the same sample as well. CDR3 sequence: CASSSRDGYTF. The CDR3 nucleotides are TGTGCCAGCAGCTCACGGGATGGTTACACCTTC. The chain combines TRBV9 with TRBJ1-2; D is unclear. The CDR3 covers 11 residues. CDR1 is SGDLS and CDR2 is YYNGEE in the germline V gene. Together with reference TRBV9 and TRBJ1-2, the CDR3 gives the full variable domain: DSGVTQTPKHLITATGQRVTLRCSPRSGDLSVYWYQQSLDQGLQFLIQYYNGEERAKGNILERFSAQQFPDLHSELNLSSLELGDSALYFCASSSRDGYTFGSGTRLTVV.

The rearrangement uses TRBV12-5 and TRBJ1-4, with a weak D call TRBD1 (6 bases). The CDR3 length is 16 residues. Deletions cut 6 bases from V and 0 bases from J, with 14 bases between. The germline gives CDR1 LGHNT, CDR2 FRNRAP. This chain's CDR3 is CASGDGQRATNEKLFF. The CDR3 nucleotides are TGTGCTAGTGGCGATGGACAGCGAGCAACTAATGAAAAACTGTTTTTT.